The present entry profiles one T cell receptor beta chain with its context. Its antigen remains unknown. The CDR3 sequence is 15 residues long. In germline, CDR1 is MNHEY, CDR2 SMNVEV (reference sequence). The V end was cut by 3 bases, the J end by 8 bases, with 19 bases between. Clones were read by immunoSEQ multiplex PCR, and TCRdb kept only the in-frame ones, dropping some. The profile shows fewer than 2.5 million clones, approximately 93% of them singletons. The sample belongs to a study of shared clonotypes between healthy human individuals. Background on the study: The cohort comprised a couple of women and a few men. Their ages spanned 18 to 49 years.

Study findings and constraints: The study found about 5% of naive CD4 clonotypes shared across a few donors. Relative to memory subsets, naive subsets generally showed larger estimated richness.

Only Caucasian adults living in Nashville, Tennessee served as donors. The chain combines TRBV27 with TRBJ1-2; D possibly corresponds to TRBD1 (5 bases). The receptor was isolated from a man younger than 30 in good health. Some clones in this sample may be carry-over from other donors' samples. The sample was naive CD4+ T cells from PBMCs. Indicated subset: CD45RA+ positively selected. DNA of the CDR3: TGTGCCAGCAGTTTCAACAGGCAACGAGTGGAGGGCTACACCTTC. It yields the protein CASSFNRQRVEGYTF.